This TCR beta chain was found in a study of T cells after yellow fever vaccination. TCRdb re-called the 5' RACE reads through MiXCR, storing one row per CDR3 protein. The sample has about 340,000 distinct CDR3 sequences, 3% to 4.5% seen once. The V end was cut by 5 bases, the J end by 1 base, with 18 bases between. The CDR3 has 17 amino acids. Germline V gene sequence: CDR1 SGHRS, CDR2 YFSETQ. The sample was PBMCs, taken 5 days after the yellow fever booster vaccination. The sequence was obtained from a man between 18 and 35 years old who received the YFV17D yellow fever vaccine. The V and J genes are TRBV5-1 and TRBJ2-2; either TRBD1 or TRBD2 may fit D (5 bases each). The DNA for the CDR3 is TGCGCCAGCAGAAAACTAACCGGGACGGGGAACACCGGGGAGCTGTTTTTT. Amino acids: CASRKLTGTGNTGELFF.